Below are 24 T cell receptor beta chains sequenced from a single sample in a study of CD8+ T cells in alopecia areata. As the sequencing template, cDNA was produced by extracting RNA and reverse transcribing it. The protocol was immunoSEQ multiplex PCR, while the TCRdb copy is restricted to in-frame clones and leaves out a portion. The sample contains some 170,000 clones, roughly 58% of which appear only once. The sample's treatment: oral pan-JAK inhibitor, 5-10 mg twice daily. Sample: CD4+ T cells sorted from blood, taken at approximately week 56, from a patient treated with tofacitinib. The origin of the receptors is a human donor with alopecia areata.

The V gene is TRBV29-1, the J gene TRBJ1-1, with a possible D match to TRBD1 (6 bases). Germline V gene lookup returns CDR1 SQVTM and CDR2 ANQGSEA. Deletions cut 6 bases from V and 8 bases from J, with 19 bases between. This CDR3 contains 13 residues. CDR3 sequence (DNA): TGCAGCGTCCAACGACAATACACAGGGGAAGCTTTCTTT. This gives the protein CSVQRQYTGEAFF.

This chain uses TRBV6-5 with TRBJ1-5; D is uncertain. V dropped 2 bases and J dropped 7 bases, with 9 bases sitting between them. The germline CDR1 and CDR2 sequences are MNHEY and SVGAGI. The CDR3 loop spans 13 amino acids. The CDR3 here is CASSYRERQPQHF. The CDR3 DNA follows: TGTGCCAGCAGTTACCGGGAGAGGCAGCCCCAGCATTTT.

This chain uses TRBV27 with TRBJ2-6, with a possible D match to TRBD1 (6 bases). Germline CDR1 reads MNHEY; CDR2 reads SMNVEV (reference sequence). Trimming left V 6 bases short and J 0 bases short, with 9 bases between. The CDR3 is 15 residues long. CDR3 sequence: CASSRGGSGANVLTF. CDR3 DNA sequence: TGTGCCAGCAGCCGAGGGGGCTCTGGGGCCAACGTCCTGACTTTC.

The chain couples TRBV15 to TRBJ1-2, with a tentative D call TRBD1 (5 bases). V dropped 3 bases and J dropped 5 bases, with 7 bases sitting between them. Per germline, CDR1 LNHNV and CDR2 YYDKDF (reference sequence). This CDR3 is 12 amino acids long. The CDR3 sequence is CATSSQGYGYTF. The CDR3 region has the DNA TGTGCCACCAGCAGCCAGGGATATGGCTACACCTTC. Full variable domain (remainder filled in from reference TRBV15 and TRBJ1-2): DAMVIQNPRYQVTQFGKPVTLSCSQTLNHNVMYWYQQKSSQAPKLLFHYYDKDFNNEADTPDNFQSRRPNTSFCFLDIRSPGLGDTAMYLCATSSQGYGYTFGSGTRLTVV.

The chain links TRBV25-1 to TRBJ1-5; perhaps TRBD1 as D (5 bases). The CDR3 spans 14 residues. Germline CDR1 is MGHDK and CDR2 is SYGVNS. V lost 6 bases, J lost 6 bases, and 15 bases lay in between. CDR3 DNA: TGTGCCAGCAGCACCGACAGTTGGTCTCAGCCCCAGCATTTT. It translates to CASSTDSWSQPQHF.

This clone was recorded a few times. J is TRBJ2-1 and V is TRBV29-1; D possibly uses TRBD1 or TRBD2 (5 bases each). There are 14 residues in the CDR3. The V gene lost 4 bases and the J gene lost 8 bases, with 18 bases spanning the gap. Germline loops: CDR1 SQVTM, CDR2 ANQGSEA. CDR3 coding DNA: TGCAGCGTTGGGGGGAGTACATGGTGGGATGAGCAGTTCTTC. Translation: CSVGGSTWWDEQFF.

This chain joins TRBV2 and TRBJ1-2; 12 nucleotides match TRBD1. This CDR3 contains 15 residues. V lost 6 bases to trimming and J lost 8 bases; unmatched junction nucleotides: 10. The germline CDR1 and CDR2 sequences are SNHLY and FYNNEI. The CDR3 DNA reads TGTGCCAGCAGCCTCCTGGGACAGGGGGCGAGAGGCTACACCTTC. It yields the protein CASSLLGQGARGYTF.

The chain uses TRBV2 and TRBJ2-3; tentatively, D is TRBD1 or TRBD2 (6 bases each). Looked up from germline, CDR1 is SNHLY and CDR2 is FYNNEI. V was cut by 2 bases and J by 2 bases, with 11 bases left in between. This CDR3 spans 15 amino acids. The CDR3 DNA follows: TGTGCCAGCAGTGAATCGGGGGCGCCCACAGATACGCAGTATTTT. It encodes CASSESGAPTDTQYF.

This rearrangement joins TRBV6-5 to TRBJ1-1, with D perhaps TRBD1 (6 bases). With 7 bases removed from V and 5 bases from J, the gap between germline ends came to 17 bases. Germline assignment: CDR1 MNHEY and CDR2 SVGAGI. The CDR3 has 14 amino acids. As DNA, the CDR3 is TGTGCCAGCACCCACGGGGGGGGCCGGACTGAAGCTTTCTTT. Translation: CASTHGGGRTEAFF.

This clone was detected only a few times. CDR3 bases: TGTGCCAGTAGTCGGAAAAACATTCAGTACTTC. Translating gives CASSRKNIQYF. V and J are TRBV19 and TRBJ2-4; D call uncertain. The CDR3 extends over 11 amino acids. V was pared by 5 bases and J by 4 bases, with 3 bases between. Germline V gene sequence: CDR1 LNHDA, CDR2 SQIVND (reference sequence). The entire variable domain, with the rest obtained from reference TRBV19 and TRBJ2-4, is as follows: DGGITQSPKYLFRKEGQNVTLSCEQNLNHDAMYWYRQDPGQGLRLIYYSQIVNDFQKGDIAEGYSVSREKKESFPLTVTSAQKNPTAFYLCASSRKNIQYFGAGTRLSVL.

This clone was recorded a few times. This chain connects TRBV29-1 to TRBJ1-3; maybe TRBD1 (5 bases). Trimming shortened V by 3 bases and J by 7 bases, and 7 bases separated the two germline ends. This CDR3 is built from 11 residues. Germline lookup yields CDR1 SQVTM and CDR2 ANQGSEA. This chain's CDR3 is CSVDWGNTIYF. The CDR3 DNA reads TGCAGCGTTGACTGGGGGAACACCATATATTTT.

A remark on this clone: Other DNA sequences in this specimen translate into the identical CDR3. The chain couples TRBV30 to TRBJ1-6, with D maybe TRBD1 (6 bases). In germline, CDR1 is GTSNPN, CDR2 SVGIG (reference sequence). Trimming took off 2 bases at V and 7 bases at J, with 9 bases between the two ends. CDR3 length: 13 residues. The CDR3 DNA reads as TGTGCCTGGAGTACTCAGGGGAATTCACCCCTCCACTTT. Its protein product is CAWSTQGNSPLHF.

The chain recombines TRBV6-5 with TRBJ1-2, with D uncertain. The germline V and J ends were trimmed by 1 base and 1 base, with 10 bases remaining between them. Germline V gives CDR1 MNHEY, CDR2 SVGAGI. The CDR3 spans 15 residues. CDR3 nucleotides: TGTGCCAGCAGTTACTGGTCGGGCAGTAACTATGGCTACACCTTC. Encoded protein: CASSYWSGSNYGYTF.

The chain is built from TRBV29-1 and TRBJ2-5; D ambiguous. This CDR3 is built from 14 residues. V lost 3 bases to trimming and J lost 1 base, with 12 bases between them. In germline, CDR1 is SQVTM, CDR2 ANQGSEA. The CDR3 reads CSVDTSGIQETQYF. The CDR3, as DNA: TGCAGCGTTGACACATCCGGTATCCAAGAGACCCAGTACTTC.

The genes are TRBV7-2 and TRBJ2-3, with D hard to call. This CDR3 spans 14 amino acids. Germline values: CDR1 SGHTA, CDR2 FQGNSA. The V and J ends lost 3 bases and 2 bases respectively, with 9 bases between them. CDR3 nucleotides: TGTGCCAGCAGCTTTACGCTATTCACAGATACGCAGTATTTT. It encodes CASSFTLFTDTQYF.

The chain couples TRBV10-3 to TRBJ2-7; D is unclear. This CDR3 has 15 amino acids. Between the trimmed V and J ends, which lost 2 bases and 2 bases, there was a span of 13 bases. Germline assignment: CDR1 ENHRY and CDR2 SYGVKD. This CDR3 reads CAISERSAIAYEQYF. CDR3 DNA: TGTGCCATCAGTGAGCGGAGCGCCATCGCCTACGAGCAGTACTTC.

About this clone itself: The sample contains more than one DNA sequence encoding this CDR3. The chain couples TRBV5-1 to TRBJ2-3; D not certain. V was shortened by 0 bases and J by 2 bases, with 7 bases between the two germline ends. The germline gives CDR1 SGHRS, CDR2 YFSETQ. This CDR3 has 14 residues. Written as DNA, the CDR3 is TGCGCCAGCAGCTTGGGCCGGTCCACAGATACGCAGTATTTT. Translating it yields CASSLGRSTDTQYF.

There are a few counts of this clone. The chain joins TRBV13 to TRBJ1-5; D is unresolved. Trimming cost V 5 bases and J 2 bases, with 16 bases left between them. In germline, CDR1 is PRHDT, CDR2 FYEKMQ (reference sequence). This CDR3 is built from 16 residues. The CDR3 reads CASSLASGGGNQPQHF. The CDR3 region has the DNA TGTGCCAGCAGCCTCGCATCGGGTGGGGGCAATCAGCCCCAGCATTTT. The full variable domain, in which reference TRBV13 and TRBJ1-5 provide the parts outside the CDR3, is AAGVIQSPRHLIKEKRETATLKCYPIPRHDTVYWYQQGPGQDPQFLISFYEKMQSDKGSIPDRFSAQQFSDYHSELNMSSLELGDSALYFCASSLASGGGNQPQHFGDGTRLSIL.

V usage is TRBV30 and J usage is TRBJ1-1; 7 nucleotides match TRBD1. Germline-derived CDR1 and CDR2 are GTSNPN and SVGIG (reference sequence). The CDR3 length is 13 residues. Trimming took 6 bases from V and 3 from J; bases not matched to a gene: 7. The CDR3 bases are TGTGCCTGCCATTCAGGGGGGGACACTGAAGCTTTCTTT. This codes for CACHSGGDTEAFF.

This clone is a singleton in its sample. The chain links TRBV5-1 to TRBJ2-6; 8 bases align to TRBD1. Unmatched junction bases numbered 4, after V lost 2 bases and J lost 0 bases. Germline CDR1 SGHRS, CDR2 YFSETQ. This CDR3 region has 17 residues. In DNA form, the CDR3 reads TGCGCCAGCAGCTTTAGGACAGGGACCTCTGGGGCCAACGTCCTGACTTTC. Amino acids: CASSFRTGTSGANVLTF. The variable domain in full, completed from reference TRBV5-1 and TRBJ2-6, reads KAGVTQTPRYLIKTRGQQVTLSCSPISGHRSVSWYQQTPGQGLQFLFEYFSETQRNKGNFPGRFSGRQFSNSRSEMNVSTLELGDSALYLCASSFRTGTSGANVLTFGAGSRLTVL.

This clone was recorded a few times. This chain uses TRBV4-1 with TRBJ1-5; D is possibly TRBD1 (5 bases). The length of the CDR3 is 15 residues. The germline V gene has CDR1 MGHRA and CDR2 YSYEKL. V lost 0 bases to trimming and J lost 5 bases, with 11 bases between them. CDR3 loop: CASSQDGQGDQPQHF. As DNA, the CDR3 is TGCGCCAGCAGCCAAGACGGGCAGGGAGATCAGCCCCAGCATTTT.

This clone has a handful of counts. This chain connects TRBV6-5 to TRBJ2-5; D gene unclear. With 5 bases removed from V and 4 bases from J, the gap between germline ends came to 5 bases. The length of the CDR3 is 11 residues. The germline gives CDR1 MNHEY, CDR2 SVGAGI. The DNA for the CDR3 is TGTGCCAGCAGTCCCCCAGAGACCCAGTACTTC. Translation gives CASSPPETQYF.

This clone was counted only a few times. The rearrangement joins TRBV6-1 to TRBJ2-5; no firm D call. Trimming cost V 6 bases and J 1 base, with 3 bases left between them. CDR1 and CDR2 from the germline V gene are MNHNS and SASEGT. This CDR3 is 11 amino acids long. CDR3 DNA sequence: TGTGCCAGCAGACTCCAAGAGACCCAGTACTTC. Its protein is CASRLQETQYF.

This chain joins TRBV7-9 and TRBJ2-7; 7 bases line up with TRBD1. V lost 3 bases to trimming and J lost 9 bases; unmatched junction nucleotides: 2. The germline V gene has CDR1 SEHNR and CDR2 FQNEAQ (reference sequence). The CDR3 spans 11 residues. The CDR3 loop reads CASSLGDRQYF. The CDR3 nucleotides read TGTGCCAGCAGCTTGGGGGACAGGCAGTACTTC.